These T cell receptor beta chains were read from a single sample in a study of blood T cell repertoires in COVID-19. Clones were read by immunoSEQ multiplex PCR, and TCRdb kept only the in-frame ones, dropping some. The sample carries over 120,000 clones, about 91% recorded once. The sample comprised peripheral blood. The receptors shown here come from a woman between 45 and 65 years old with acute or convalescent COVID-19. The CDR3 runs from the conserved cysteine through the conserved F or W.

v_call,cdr3_aa
TRBV20-1,CSASSGRNTGELFF
TRBV24-1,CATSEHSRTGIYGYTF
TRBV3-1/TRBV3-2,CASSQVQAPVSGEQYF
TRBV6-5,CASSYGSSTDTQYF
TRBV19,CASSSGLAGVGSYNEQFF
TRBV9,CASSVGGTGQYNEQFF
TRBV5-1,CASSSNGQGSYEQYF
TRBV27,CASSLGQGTSLQETQYF
TRBV5-1,CASSLELAGVSGELFF
TRBV5-4,CASSLAGPGANVLTF
TRBV19,CASSVARTYGYTF
TRBV5-1,CASSLGDRDGNTIYF
TRBV5-4,CASTSAGTDTQYF
TRBV6-4,CASSEKDRHTDTQYF
TRBV5-1,CASSVVYNEQFF
TRBV6-4,CASRAGTGAIYGYTF
TRBV5-1,CASSGNGAAQETQYF
TRBV27,CASSRVGNSPLHF
TRBV6-4,CASSPELGTEAFF
TRBV11-2,CASSLAGETQYF
TRBV30,CAWKQGGAETQYF
TRBV28,CASNNRMNTEAFF
TRBV10-1,CASSDSPGLAGPPQETQYF
TRBV18,CASSPQATGANYEQYF
TRBV5-1,CASSVTTGSGNTIYF
TRBV5-3,CARSFFRSRSKGTDTQYF
TRBV11-2,CASSLRGVSTDTQYF
TRBV19,CASSANRGVSTDTQYF
TRBV25-1,CASSDPRQGGGNYEQFF
TRBV24-1,CATSDHGRFNYGYTF
TRBV4-1,CASSQKAGDSYEQYF
TRBV27,CASSFAASGYQETQYF
TRBV19,CASSIVRTSGAYEQYF
TRBV7-2,CASSLAGLAGDNEQFF
TRBV28,CASKSGRAGELFF
TRBV18,CASSLDSADTQYF
TRBV14,CASSPGSNYEQYF
TRBV19,CASREQGAWEQPQHF
TRBV19,CASSTASRVDEQFF
TRBV7-2,CASSSGWGLPQYF
TRBV7-9,CASSFNGGREQYF
TRBV7-9,CASSLVSEDYGYTF
TRBV28,CASSSSGISYEQYF